Below are 8 T cell receptor beta chains sequenced from a single sample in a study of PD-L1 blockade in urothelial cancer. Profiling relied on immunoSEQ multiplex PCR, and the TCRdb table lists in-frame clones only, not all of them. The data show 100,000 or so clones, about 89% seen once. The sequences come from PBMCs, collected around atezolizumab (anti-PD-L1) treatment. These receptors were collected from a woman older than 75 with urothelial cancer.

This chain uses TRBV6-1 with TRBJ2-1; D not certain. Germline lookup yields CDR1 MNHNS and CDR2 SASEGT. V lost 10 bases and J 6 bases, leaving 10 bases between the germline ends. This CDR3 is built from 11 residues. The CDR3 loop reads CATPPGNEQFF. The CDR3 coding sequence is TGTGCCACCCCCCCGGGCAATGAGCAGTTCTTC.

The CDR3 DNA sequence: TGTGCCAGCAGCTTGGGCAGGACAGCAAACCCGAACACTGAAGCTTTCTTT. Translating gives CASSLGRTANPNTEAFF. The rearrangement links TRBV5-4 to TRBJ1-1, with a possible D match to TRBD1 (6 bases). Germline lookup yields CDR1 SGHNT and CDR2 YYREEE (reference sequence). The CDR3 spans 17 residues. Trimming stripped 0 bases from V and 1 base from J, with 16 bases between.

This chain joins TRBV5-3 and TRBJ2-7; 8 bases are a match to TRBD2. TRBV5-3 is an ORF, and what it does is uncertain. The junction had 7 bases not matched to a gene; V was cut back by 2 bases and J by 3 bases. There are 15 residues in the CDR3. The CDR3 DNA reads TGTGCCAGAAGCTTTCTTCGGACTAGCCACTACGAGCAGTACTTC. Protein product: CARSFLRTSHYEQYF.

The gene calls are TRBV28 and TRBJ1-4; tentative D call: TRBD1 (5 bases). This CDR3 contains 11 residues. V lost 8 bases to trimming and J lost 8 bases, with 9 bases between them. Germline CDR1 is MDHEN and CDR2 is SYDVKM. The CDR3 loop reads CASGGVEKLFF. CDR3 coding DNA: TGTGCCAGCGGAGGGGTAGAAAAACTGTTTTTT.

The chain employs TRBV5-1 and TRBJ1-1; 7 bases align to TRBD1. From germline, CDR1 is SGHRS and CDR2 YFSETQ. The CDR3 totals 14 residues. V shed 4 bases and J 1 base; nucleotides not matched to a gene: 4. CDR3 DNA: TGCGCCAGCAGCCGGGACAGTAGGAACACTGAAGCTTTCTTT. Its protein product is CASSRDSRNTEAFF. The full variable domain, its missing parts supplied by reference TRBV5-1 and TRBJ1-1, is KAGVTQTPRYLIKTRGQQVTLSCSPISGHRSVSWYQQTPGQGLQFLFEYFSETQRNKGNFPGRFSGRQFSNSRSEMNVSTLELGDSALYLCASSRDSRNTEAFFGQGTRLTVV.

The chain has TRBV5-4 and TRBJ1-5; D is perhaps TRBD1 (5 bases). Germline V lookup: CDR1 SGHNT, CDR2 YYREEE (reference sequence). Trimming took 3 bases from V and 10 from J, leaving 11 bases between them. This CDR3 comprises 12 residues. In nucleotides, the CDR3 is TGTGCCAGCAGCTCCAGGGAAGGACCCCAGCATTTT. It yields the protein CASSSREGPQHF. The complete variable domain, with remaining parts taken from reference TRBV5-4 and TRBJ1-5, reads ETGVTQSPTHLIKTRGQQVTLRCSSQSGHNTVSWYQQALGQGPQFIFQYYREEENGRGNFPPRFSGLQFPNYSSELNVNALELDDSALYLCASSSREGPQHFGDGTRLSIL.

The chain joins TRBV19 to TRBJ2-1; TRBD1 aligns across 8 bases. The CDR3 contains 13 residues. Per the germline V gene, CDR1 is LNHDA and CDR2 is SQIVND (reference sequence). V shed 4 bases, J shed 12 bases, and the junction held 8 bases outside the gene matches. In DNA form, the CDR3 reads TGTGCCAGTAGTAGGACAGGGACCCTCCGGCAGTTCTTC. This codes for CASSRTGTLRQFF.

The V gene is TRBV27, the J gene TRBJ1-5; no reliable D call. Germline loops: CDR1 MNHEY, CDR2 SMNVEV (reference sequence). The CDR3 spans 14 residues. Trimming left V 6 bases short and J 2 bases short, with 11 bases between. CDR3 amino acids: CASRASPGNQPQHF. CDR3 nucleotide sequence: TGTGCCAGCAGAGCGTCCCCTGGCAATCAGCCCCAGCATTTT.